The T cell receptor (beta chain) under discussion was sequenced for a study of early T cells in non-severe SARS-CoV-2 infection. For the study at large: Whole-blood bulk RNA, unsorted, was sequenced, and chains were unpaired. Points from the study as a whole: Sequences matched to VDJdb favored anti-spike CD8 responses, while private and CD4 specificities were missed.

This clonotype was seen at least ten times. The antigen remains unidentified. Each CDR3 protein gets one entry after TCRdb re-called the 5' RACE reads with MiXCR. In the table there are about 63,000 distinct CDR3 sequences, 10% to 15% of which are singletons. Germline CDR1 reads SGHTA; CDR2 reads FQGNSA. V gave up 7 bases and J gave up 0 bases, with 13 bases separating them. This CDR3 region has 14 residues. The chain couples TRBV7-2 to TRBJ2-7, with D possibly being TRBD1 (7 bases). Sequencing was done on a sample of whole blood. The source is an adult who was a healthcare worker with PCR-confirmed SARS-CoV-2 infection or an uninfected control (not recorded which). In nucleotides, the CDR3 is TGTGCCAGCACTGCGGGACAGAGCTCCTACGAGCAGTACTTC. As protein: CASTAGQSSYEQYF.